A single sample gave rise to the 31 T cell receptor beta chains below, sequenced in a study of cytomegalovirus exposure and HLA in healthy donors. Sequencing was performed with immunoSEQ multiplex PCR; in TCRdb, only in-frame clones are kept and a portion is missing. Among 150,000 to 200,000 clones listed, approximately 85% were seen once. Sequencing was done on a sample of PBMCs. The receptor source for this set is a woman aged 18-29 years in good health and CMV-seronegative.

This clone was counted between two and nine times. Written as DNA, the CDR3 is TGTGCCAGTAGTATAACAGAATATCAGCCCCAGCATTTT. This sequence encodes CASSITEYQPQHF. This chain links TRBV19 with TRBJ1-5; D ambiguous. V gave up 2 bases and J gave up 5 bases, with 7 bases separating them. This CDR3 contains 13 residues. Germline V gene data show CDR1 as LNHDA and CDR2 as SQIVND (reference sequence).

The CDR3 DNA follows: TGCGCCAGCTCCAGGGGGTTAACAGGGGGTACACGGTATGGCTACACCTTC. It is translated as CASSRGLTGGTRYGYTF. V and J are TRBV4-1 and TRBJ1-2; 8 nucleotides agree with TRBD1. The CDR3 consists of 17 residues. Losses at the gene ends were 8 bases for V and 5 bases for J; bases not matched to a gene: 19. Germline V CDR1 and CDR2: MGHRA, YSYEKL.

This chain connects TRBV14 to TRBJ1-2; 9 bases are a match to TRBD1. Per germline, CDR1 SGHDN and CDR2 FVKESK. The CDR3 is 16 amino acids. Unmatched junction bases numbered 7, after V lost 2 bases and J lost 3 bases. The CDR3 region is CASSQFRQGVDYGYTF. CDR3 in DNA: TGTGCCAGCAGCCAATTCCGACAGGGGGTGGACTATGGCTACACCTTC.

The chain recombines TRBV9 with TRBJ2-3; tentative D call: TRBD1 (6 bases). Germline V gene sequence: CDR1 SGDLS, CDR2 YYNGEE. CDR3 length: 16 amino acids. The V and J ends lost 4 bases and 1 base respectively, with 16 bases between them. The CDR3 here is CASSPTGILGTDTQYF. CDR3 nucleotide sequence: TGTGCCAGCAGCCCTACAGGGATCCTAGGCACAGATACGCAGTATTTT.

This clone was observed once. V gene TRBV14 combines with J gene TRBJ2-2; 11 nucleotides match TRBD2. Trimming cost V 3 bases and J 6 bases; bases outside gene matches: 3. Germline V gene sequence: CDR1 SGHDN, CDR2 FVKESK. The CDR3 totals 15 residues. The CDR3 here is CASSQELAGAGELFF. The CDR3 DNA follows: TGTGCCAGCAGCCAGGAACTAGCGGGAGCCGGGGAGCTGTTTTTT. Based on the CDR3 plus reference TRBV14 and TRBJ2-2, the full variable domain is EAGVTQFPSHSVIEKGQTVTLRCDPISGHDNLYWYRRVMGKEIKFLLHFVKESKQDESGMPNNRFLAERTGGTYSTLKVQPAELEDSGVYFCASSQELAGAGELFFGEGSRLTVL.

The chain joins TRBV9 to TRBJ1-3, with D possibly TRBD1 on 6 matching bases. The CDR3 contains 17 residues. Trimming shortened V by 0 bases and J by 4 bases, and 17 bases separated the two germline ends. CDR1 SGDLS and CDR2 YYNGEE come from the germline V gene. CDR3 DNA sequence: TGTGCCAGCAGCGTAGCCAACTACAGGGAAATAGGAAACACCATATATTTT. Translated, it gives CASSVANYREIGNTIYF.

The chain employs TRBV5-4 and TRBJ1-1; the match to TRBD1 covers 10 bases. Germline V lookup: CDR1 SGHNT, CDR2 YYREEE (reference sequence). V lost 4 bases and J lost 4; bases outside the gene matches: 4. The CDR3 totals 14 residues. The CDR3 reads CASSVWTGGTEAFF. CDR3 sequence (DNA): TGTGCCAGCAGCGTCTGGACAGGGGGCACTGAAGCTTTCTTT. Together with reference TRBV5-4 and TRBJ1-1, the CDR3 gives the full variable domain: ETGVTQSPTHLIKTRGQQVTLRCSSQSGHNTVSWYQQALGQGPQFIFQYYREEENGRGNFPPRFSGLQFPNYSSELNVNALELDDSALYLCASSVWTGGTEAFFGQGTRLTVV.

The chain carries TRBV5-1 and TRBJ1-5; no reliable D call. This CDR3 comprises 16 residues. Trimming shortened V by 1 base and J by 3 bases, and 14 bases separated the two germline ends. Germline CDR1 SGHRS, CDR2 YFSETQ. The CDR3 nucleotides read TGCGCCAGCAGCTTGCTCCCGGGAGGTAACAATCAGCCCCAGCATTTT. Amino acids: CASSLLPGGNNQPQHF.

This chain links TRBV19 with TRBJ1-3, with a possible D match to TRBD1 (6 bases). Per the germline V gene, CDR1 is LNHDA and CDR2 is SQIVND (reference sequence). V lost 4 bases and J 1 base, leaving 14 bases between the germline ends. The CDR3 is made up of 16 amino acids. The CDR3 is CASSTGTRGSGNTIYF. The DNA for the CDR3 is TGTGCCAGTAGTACCGGGACACGGGGATCTGGAAACACCATATATTTT. The full variable domain, completed using reference TRBV19 and TRBJ1-3, is DGGITQSPKYLFRKEGQNVTLSCEQNLNHDAMYWYRQDPGQGLRLIYYSQIVNDFQKGDIAEGYSVSREKKESFPLTVTSAQKNPTAFYLCASSTGTRGSGNTIYFGEGSWLTVV.

Only a few counts were recorded for this clone. The J gene is TRBJ1-2, the V gene TRBV18; TRBD1 agrees at 8 bases. Germline CDR1 KGHSH, CDR2 LQKENI. V shed 6 bases and J 4 bases; nucleotides not matched to a gene: 4. CDR3 size: 13 residues. CDR3 amino acids: CASSGTGFYGYTF. The CDR3 DNA reads as TGTGCCAGCTCGGGGACAGGATTCTATGGCTACACCTTC. Together with reference TRBV18 and TRBJ1-2, the CDR3 gives the full variable domain: NAGVMQNPRHLVRRRGQEARLRCSPMKGHSHVYWYRQLPEEGLKFMVYLQKENIIDESGMPKERFSAEFPKEGPSILRIQQVVRGDSAAYFCASSGTGFYGYTFGSGTRLTVV.

The CDR3 DNA reads TGTGCCAGCAGTCTGACTAGTTTAGACGAGCAGTACTTC. Translated: CASSLTSLDEQYF. The chain links TRBV27 to TRBJ2-7; TRBD2 is a possible D gene (6 bases). The CDR3 contains 13 residues. V lost 5 bases, J lost 5 bases, and 13 bases lay in between. CDR1 and CDR2 (germline): MNHEY, SMNVEV (reference sequence).

The chain has TRBV6-6 and TRBJ1-5, with D uncertain. Germline V gene sequence: CDR1 MNHNY, CDR2 SVGAGI (reference sequence). This CDR3 contains 11 residues. The ends were cut back, 9 bases at V and 7 bases at J, with 10 bases in the middle. The chain's CDR3 is CASGGRQPQHF. Written as DNA, the CDR3 is TGTGCCAGTGGCGGCCGACAGCCCCAGCATTTT.

V usage is TRBV12-2 and J usage is TRBJ2-7; the tabulated D call, TRBD2, remains unverified against the DNA. TRBV12-2 is a listed pseudogene. This CDR3 comprises 17 residues. The CDR3 reads CASRSVKPGGFKDEQYF. In DNA form, the CDR3 reads TGTGCAAGTCGCTCAGTAAAACCGGGGGGGTTTAAGGACGAGCAGTACTTC.

The chain joins TRBV7-6 to TRBJ1-5, with 7 bases that match TRBD1. Germline assignment: CDR1 SGHVS and CDR2 FNYEAQ. The length of the CDR3 is 13 residues. V trimming: 1 base; J trimming: 6 bases; junction bases outside the gene matches: 0. The CDR3 protein is CASSLGQGQPQHF. The DNA of the CDR3 is TGTGCCAGCAGCTTAGGACAGGGTCAGCCCCAGCATTTT. Variable domain in full (rest from reference TRBV7-6 and TRBJ1-5): GAGVSQSPRYKVTKRGQDVALRCDPISGHVSLYWYRQALGQGPEFLTYFNYEAQQDKSGLPNDRFSAERPEGSISTLTIQRTEQRDSAMYRCASSLGQGQPQHFGDGTRLSIL.

V usage is TRBV5-1 and J usage is TRBJ2-1; 7 nucleotides align to TRBD1. The CDR3 spans 11 residues. With V trimmed by 3 bases and J by 11 bases, 2 bases remained unmatched. The germline CDR1 and CDR2 sequences are SGHRS and YFSETQ. The CDR3 here is CASSSGQQQFF. The CDR3 DNA follows: TGCGCCAGCAGCTCGGGACAGCAGCAGTTCTTC.

V usage is TRBV6-5 and J usage is TRBJ1-2; no reliable D call. The CDR3 has 13 residues. Germline V gives CDR1 MNHEY, CDR2 SVGAGI. Trimming removed 3 bases at V and 4 bases at J, with 9 bases between. The CDR3 protein is CASSYYGGYGYTF. The CDR3, as DNA: TGTGCCAGCAGTTATTACGGAGGCTATGGCTACACCTTC.

V is TRBV5-1 and J is TRBJ1-1, with D unclear. The germline gives CDR1 SGHRS, CDR2 YFSETQ. Trimming took off 2 bases at V and 7 bases at J, with 12 bases between the two ends. The CDR3 is 13 amino acids. CDR3 DNA sequence: TGCGCCAGCAGCTTAACACTCCCGGGTGAAGCTTTCTTT. Protein: CASSLTLPGEAFF.

The V gene is TRBV7-9, the J gene TRBJ2-1; 9 bases align to TRBD2. The J segment lost 0 bases and the V segment lost 2 bases, leaving 5 bases of the junction unmatched. The germline CDR1 and CDR2 sequences are SEHNR and FQNEAQ (reference sequence). CDR3 length: 17 residues. CDR3 amino acids: CASSLMSGRSSYNEQFF. DNA of the CDR3: TGTGCCAGCAGCTTAATGAGCGGGAGGAGCTCCTACAATGAGCAGTTCTTC. Full variable domain (remainder filled in from reference TRBV7-9 and TRBJ2-1): DTGVSQNPRHKITKRGQNVTFRCDPISEHNRLYWYRQTLGQGPEFLTYFQNEAQLEKSRLLSDRFSAERPKGSFSTLEIQRTEQGDSAMYLCASSLMSGRSSYNEQFFGPGTRLTVL.

The chain joins TRBV2 to TRBJ1-6, with D possibly being TRBD1 (5 bases). Deletions cut 3 bases from V and 0 bases from J, with 12 bases between. Germline loops: CDR1 SNHLY, CDR2 FYNNEI. CDR3 length equals 17 residues. CDR3 in DNA: TGTGCCAGCAGTGATTCAGGGAAACGCTCCTATAATTCACCCCTCCACTTT. It translates to CASSDSGKRSYNSPLHF.

The V and J genes are TRBV7-9 and TRBJ2-7; D is ambiguous. This CDR3 contains 13 residues. Trimming took off 2 bases at V and 5 bases at J, with 10 bases between the two ends. CDR1 is SEHNR, CDR2 FQNEAQ, per germline (reference sequence). The CDR3 is CASSLPNYHEQYF. As DNA, the CDR3 is TGTGCCAGCAGCTTACCAAACTACCACGAGCAGTACTTC. The full variable domain, its missing parts supplied by reference TRBV7-9 and TRBJ2-7, is DTGVSQNPRHKITKRGQNVTFRCDPISEHNRLYWYRQTLGQGPEFLTYFQNEAQLEKSRLLSDRFSAERPKGSFSTLEIQRTEQGDSAMYLCASSLPNYHEQYFGPGTRLTVT.

The chain has TRBV7-9 and TRBJ2-5, with D possibly being TRBD1 (5 bases). Looked up from germline, CDR1 is SEHNR and CDR2 is FQNEAQ (reference sequence). This CDR3 region has 14 residues. V was cut by 0 bases and J by 1 base, with 6 bases left in between. The DNA for the CDR3 is TGTGCCAGCAGCTTAGCAGGGGCCCAAGAGACCCAGTACTTC. Translating it yields CASSLAGAQETQYF. Drawing the rest from reference TRBV7-9 and TRBJ2-5, the complete variable domain is DTGVSQNPRHKITKRGQNVTFRCDPISEHNRLYWYRQTLGQGPEFLTYFQNEAQLEKSRLLSDRFSAERPKGSFSTLEIQRTEQGDSAMYLCASSLAGAQETQYFGPGTRLLVL.

The chain is built from TRBV7-9 and TRBJ1-4; D uncertain. The CDR3 length is 14 residues. Trimming cost V 1 base and J 6 bases, with 9 bases left between them. Germline loops: CDR1 SEHNR, CDR2 FQNEAQ (reference sequence). This CDR3 reads CASSLDALDEKLFF. Written as DNA, the CDR3 is TGTGCCAGCAGCTTAGACGCGTTGGATGAAAAACTGTTTTTT.

The chain employs TRBV19 and TRBJ1-1, with D hard to call. V dropped 8 bases and J dropped 8 bases, with 9 bases sitting between them. CDR3 length: 10 residues. CDR1 LNHDA and CDR2 SQIVND come from the germline V gene (reference sequence). CDR3 region: CASFFGEAFF. DNA of the CDR3: TGTGCCAGTTTCTTCGGGGAAGCTTTCTTT.

This clone was observed a handful of times. The rearrangement uses TRBV4-2 and TRBJ2-3, with 13 positions matching TRBD2. Germline V gene sequence: CDR1 LGHNA, CDR2 YNFKEQ. The length of the CDR3 is 17 residues. The V gene end was trimmed by 4 bases and the J gene end by 4 bases; junction bases not matched to a gene: 8. The DNA for the CDR3 is TGTGCCAGCAGCCCCACTAGCGGGGGGGCCGGGTCAGATACGCAGTATTTT. Residues: CASSPTSGGAGSDTQYF.

The V and J genes are TRBV4-1 and TRBJ2-5; the match to TRBD2 covers 7 bases. This CDR3 comprises 18 residues. J gave up 2 bases and V 1 base, and 13 bases lay outside the gene matches. The V gene's germline CDR1 is MGHRA and CDR2 YSYEKL. CDR3: CASSQGGARRGSQETQYF. The DNA of the CDR3 is TGCGCCAGCAGCCAAGGTGGAGCCCGGCGGGGGTCGCAAGAGACCCAGTACTTC.

The CDR3 protein is CATSRDPAAQETQYF. CDR3 DNA: TGTGCCACCAGCAGAGATCCTGCGGCCCAAGAGACCCAGTACTTC. The chain carries TRBV15 and TRBJ2-5; unclear D gene. The ends were cut back, 0 bases at V and 1 base at J, with 9 bases in the middle. This CDR3 region has 15 residues. Germline CDR1 reads LNHNV; CDR2 reads YYDKDF (reference sequence).

This rearrangement joins TRBV5-1 to TRBJ1-2; 7 bases are shared with TRBD1. Germline CDR1 SGHRS, CDR2 YFSETQ. Unmatched junction bases numbered 12, after V lost 3 bases and J lost 4 bases. CDR3 length equals 16 residues. CDR3 region: CASSSVLGRDSYGYTF. Written as DNA, the CDR3 is TGCGCCAGCAGCTCCGTCTTGGGCAGGGACAGCTATGGCTACACCTTC.

This clone showed up just once. The chain employs TRBV30 and TRBJ1-1; weak D call: TRBD1 (5 bases). CDR1 is GTSNPN, CDR2 SVGIG, per germline (reference sequence). The CDR3 loop spans 16 amino acids. V lost 1 base to trimming and J lost 1 base, with 16 bases between them. CDR3 sequence: CAWSAGTSQGNTEAFF. The CDR3 coding sequence is TGTGCCTGGAGTGCAGGTACGTCTCAGGGGAACACTGAAGCTTTCTTT.

A few counts support this clone. The chain combines TRBV5-5 with TRBJ1-1; a possible D gene is TRBD1 (5 bases). The CDR3 has 14 residues. Trimming removed 5 bases from V and 8 bases from J, with 19 bases in between. CDR1 is SGHKS and CDR2 is YYEKEE in the germline V gene (reference sequence). The CDR3 region has the DNA TGTGCCAGCAGGGATGGGGGGAGTTATGAAGAAGCTTTCTTT. Its protein is CASRDGGSYEEAFF.

The chain joins TRBV18 to TRBJ2-1; 8 bases match TRBD2. V shed 4 bases and J 9 bases; nucleotides not matched to a gene: 23. The CDR3 loop spans 19 amino acids. Germline V gene sequence: CDR1 KGHSH, CDR2 LQKENI. The CDR3 bases are TGTGCCAGCTCACGAACCCCACACTTAGCGGGATCACTGGAGGGTGAGCAGTTCTTC. Translated, it gives CASSRTPHLAGSLEGEQFF. Full variable domain (remainder filled in from reference TRBV18 and TRBJ2-1): NAGVMQNPRHLVRRRGQEARLRCSPMKGHSHVYWYRQLPEEGLKFMVYLQKENIIDESGMPKERFSAEFPKEGPSILRIQQVVRGDSAAYFCASSRTPHLAGSLEGEQFFGPGTRLTVL.

V and J are TRBV27 and TRBJ1-2; 8 bases map to TRBD1. Per germline, CDR1 MNHEY and CDR2 SMNVEV (reference sequence). The length of the CDR3 is 14 residues. Unmatched junction bases numbered 5, after V lost 4 bases and J lost 4 bases. In nucleotides, the CDR3 is TGTGCCAGCAGTTCAGGGGGCTTATCCTATGGCTACACCTTC. Protein sequence: CASSSGGLSYGYTF.